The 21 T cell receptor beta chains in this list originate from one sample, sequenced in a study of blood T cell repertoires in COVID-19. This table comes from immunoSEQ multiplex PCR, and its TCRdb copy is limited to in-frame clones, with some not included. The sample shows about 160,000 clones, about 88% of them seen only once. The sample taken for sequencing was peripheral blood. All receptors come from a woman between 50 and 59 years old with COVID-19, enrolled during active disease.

The CDR3 DNA follows: TGTGCCAGTAGTATGTTACAGGGGTTTTTGAGCAATCAGCCCCAGCATTTT. Amino acids: CASSMLQGFLSNQPQHF. The chain is built from TRBV19 and TRBJ1-5; 7 bases fit TRBD1. Germline CDR1 and CDR2: LNHDA and SQIVND (reference sequence). Trimming cost V 3 bases and J 1 base; bases outside gene matches: 9. The CDR3 extends over 17 amino acids.

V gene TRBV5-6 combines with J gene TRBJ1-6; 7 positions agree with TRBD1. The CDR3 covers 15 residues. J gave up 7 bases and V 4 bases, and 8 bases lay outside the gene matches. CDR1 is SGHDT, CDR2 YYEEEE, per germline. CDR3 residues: CASSTGVGKNSPLHF. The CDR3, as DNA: TGTGCCAGCAGCACAGGGGTTGGTAAGAATTCACCCCTCCACTTT.

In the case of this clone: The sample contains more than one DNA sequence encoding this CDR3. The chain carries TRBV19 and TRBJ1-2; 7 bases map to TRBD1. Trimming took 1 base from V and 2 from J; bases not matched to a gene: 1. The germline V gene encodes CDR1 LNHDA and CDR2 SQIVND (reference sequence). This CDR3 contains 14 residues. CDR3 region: CASSIGGGNYGYTF. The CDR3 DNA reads TGTGCCAGTAGTATAGGAGGGGGCAACTATGGCTACACCTTC. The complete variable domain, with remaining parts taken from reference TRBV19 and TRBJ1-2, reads DGGITQSPKYLFRKEGQNVTLSCEQNLNHDAMYWYRQDPGQGLRLIYYSQIVNDFQKGDIAEGYSVSREKKESFPLTVTSAQKNPTAFYLCASSIGGGNYGYTFGSGTRLTVV.

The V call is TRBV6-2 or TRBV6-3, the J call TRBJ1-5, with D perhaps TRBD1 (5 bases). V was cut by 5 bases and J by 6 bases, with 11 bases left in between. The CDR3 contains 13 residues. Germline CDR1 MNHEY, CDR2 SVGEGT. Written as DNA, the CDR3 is TGTGCCAGCAGTATTCAGGGCGGTCAGCCCCAGCATTTT. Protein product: CASSIQGGQPQHF.

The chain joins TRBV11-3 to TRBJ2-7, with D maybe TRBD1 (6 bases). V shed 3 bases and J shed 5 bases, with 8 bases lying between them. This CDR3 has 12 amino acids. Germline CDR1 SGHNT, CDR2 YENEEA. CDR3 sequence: CASSFRQDEQYF. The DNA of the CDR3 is TGTGCCAGCAGCTTCCGACAGGACGAGCAGTACTTC.

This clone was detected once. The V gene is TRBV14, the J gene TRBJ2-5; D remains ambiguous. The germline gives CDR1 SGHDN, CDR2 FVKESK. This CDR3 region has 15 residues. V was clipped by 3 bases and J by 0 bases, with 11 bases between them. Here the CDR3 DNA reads TGTGCCAGCAGCCAGGATGACATCAACCAAGAGACCCAGTACTTC. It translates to CASSQDDINQETQYF.

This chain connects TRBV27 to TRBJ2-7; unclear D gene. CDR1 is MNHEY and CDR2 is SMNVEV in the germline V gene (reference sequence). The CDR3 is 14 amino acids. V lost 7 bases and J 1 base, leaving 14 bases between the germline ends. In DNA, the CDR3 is TGTGCCAGCAAAACAAGTCGGGTGTCCTACGAGCAGTACTTC. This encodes CASKTSRVSYEQYF.

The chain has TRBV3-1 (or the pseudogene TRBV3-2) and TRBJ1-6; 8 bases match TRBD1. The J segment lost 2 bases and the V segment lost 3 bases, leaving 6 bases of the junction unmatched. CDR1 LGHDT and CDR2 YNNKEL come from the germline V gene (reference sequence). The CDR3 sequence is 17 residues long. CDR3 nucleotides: TGTGCCAGCAGCCAGCCAACAGGGGGTACCTATAATTCACCCCTCCACTTT. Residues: CASSQPTGGTYNSPLHF.

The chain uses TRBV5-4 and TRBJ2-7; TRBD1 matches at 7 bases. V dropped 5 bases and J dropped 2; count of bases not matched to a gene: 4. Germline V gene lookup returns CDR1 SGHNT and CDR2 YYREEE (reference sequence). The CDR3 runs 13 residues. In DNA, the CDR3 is TGTGCCAGCAGTGGGGGACAGACCTACGAGCAGTACTTC. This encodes CASSGGQTYEQYF.

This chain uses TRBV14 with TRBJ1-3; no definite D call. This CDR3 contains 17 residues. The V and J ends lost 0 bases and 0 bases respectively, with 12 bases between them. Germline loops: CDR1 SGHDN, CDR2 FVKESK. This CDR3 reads CASSQEWYAHSGNTIYF. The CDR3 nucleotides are TGTGCCAGCAGCCAAGAGTGGTACGCGCACTCTGGAAACACCATATATTTT.

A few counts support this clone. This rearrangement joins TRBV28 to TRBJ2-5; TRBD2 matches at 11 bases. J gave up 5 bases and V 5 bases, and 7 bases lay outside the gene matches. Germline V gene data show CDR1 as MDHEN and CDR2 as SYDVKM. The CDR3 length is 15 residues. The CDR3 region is CASSPPTSGAETQYF. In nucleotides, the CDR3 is TGTGCCAGCAGTCCACCGACTAGCGGGGCCGAGACCCAGTACTTC.

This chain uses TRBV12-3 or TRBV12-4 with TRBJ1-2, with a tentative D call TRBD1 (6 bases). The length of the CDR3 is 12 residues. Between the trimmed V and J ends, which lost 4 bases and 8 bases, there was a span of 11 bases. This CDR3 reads CASSYRDLGYTF. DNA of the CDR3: TGTGCCAGCAGTTACAGGGACCTCGGCTACACCTTC.

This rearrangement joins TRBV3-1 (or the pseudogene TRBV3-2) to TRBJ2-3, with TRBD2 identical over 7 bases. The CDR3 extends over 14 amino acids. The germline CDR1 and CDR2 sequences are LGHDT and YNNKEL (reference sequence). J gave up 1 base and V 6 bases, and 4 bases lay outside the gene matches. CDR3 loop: CASRGSGGTDTQYF. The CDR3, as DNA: TGTGCCAGCAGGGGCAGCGGGGGCACAGATACGCAGTATTTT.

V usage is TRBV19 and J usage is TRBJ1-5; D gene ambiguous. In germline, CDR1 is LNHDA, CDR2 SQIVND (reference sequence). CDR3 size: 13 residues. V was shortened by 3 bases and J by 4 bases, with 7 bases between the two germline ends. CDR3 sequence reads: CASSIPLNQPQHF. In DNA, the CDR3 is TGTGCCAGTAGTATCCCCTTGAATCAGCCCCAGCATTTT. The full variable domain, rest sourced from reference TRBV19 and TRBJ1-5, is DGGITQSPKYLFRKEGQNVTLSCEQNLNHDAMYWYRQDPGQGLRLIYYSQIVNDFQKGDIAEGYSVSREKKESFPLTVTSAQKNPTAFYLCASSIPLNQPQHFGDGTRLSIL.

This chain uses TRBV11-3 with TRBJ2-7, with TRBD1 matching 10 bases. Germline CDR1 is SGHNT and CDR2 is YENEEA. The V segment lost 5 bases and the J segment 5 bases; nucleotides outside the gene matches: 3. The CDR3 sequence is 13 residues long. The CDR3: CASSTGTGDEQYF. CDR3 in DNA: TGTGCCAGCAGCACCGGGACAGGGGACGAGCAGTACTTC.

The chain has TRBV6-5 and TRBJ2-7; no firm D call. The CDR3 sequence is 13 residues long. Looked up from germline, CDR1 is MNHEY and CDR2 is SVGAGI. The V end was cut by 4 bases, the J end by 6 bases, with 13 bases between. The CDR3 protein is CASSSVAYFEQYF. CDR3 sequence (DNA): TGTGCCAGCAGTTCAGTCGCTTATTTCGAGCAGTACTTC.

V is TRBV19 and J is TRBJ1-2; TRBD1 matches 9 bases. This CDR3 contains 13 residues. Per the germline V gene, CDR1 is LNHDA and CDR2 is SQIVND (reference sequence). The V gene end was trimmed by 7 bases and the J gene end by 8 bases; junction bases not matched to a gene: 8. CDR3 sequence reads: CASNLQGAGGYTF. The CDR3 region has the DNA TGTGCCAGTAACCTACAGGGGGCAGGGGGCTACACCTTC.

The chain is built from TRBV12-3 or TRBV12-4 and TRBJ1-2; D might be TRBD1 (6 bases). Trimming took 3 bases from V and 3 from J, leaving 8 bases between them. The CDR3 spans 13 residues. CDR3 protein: CASSLAGDYGYTF. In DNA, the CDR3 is TGTGCCAGCAGTTTGGCAGGGGACTATGGCTACACCTTC.

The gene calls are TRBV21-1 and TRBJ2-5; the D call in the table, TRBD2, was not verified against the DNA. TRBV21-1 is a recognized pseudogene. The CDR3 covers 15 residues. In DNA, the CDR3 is TGTGCCAGCAGCAATAGTAATCCGTACCAAGAGACCCAGTACTTC. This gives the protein CASSNSNPYQETQYF.

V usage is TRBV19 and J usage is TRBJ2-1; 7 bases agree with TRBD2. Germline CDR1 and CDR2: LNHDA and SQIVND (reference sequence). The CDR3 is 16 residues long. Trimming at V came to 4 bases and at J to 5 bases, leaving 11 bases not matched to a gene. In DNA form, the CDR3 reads TGTGCCAGTAGTACCGTATTGGCGGGGGATGACAATGAGCAGTTCTTC. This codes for CASSTVLAGDDNEQFF. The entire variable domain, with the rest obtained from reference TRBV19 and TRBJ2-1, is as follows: DGGITQSPKYLFRKEGQNVTLSCEQNLNHDAMYWYRQDPGQGLRLIYYSQIVNDFQKGDIAEGYSVSREKKESFPLTVTSAQKNPTAFYLCASSTVLAGDDNEQFFGPGTRLTVL.

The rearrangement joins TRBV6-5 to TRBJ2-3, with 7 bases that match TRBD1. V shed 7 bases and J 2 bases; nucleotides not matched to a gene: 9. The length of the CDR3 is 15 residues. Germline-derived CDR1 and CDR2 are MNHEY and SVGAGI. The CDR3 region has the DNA TGTGCCAGCACCGTTAGGGACAGCTCCACAGATACGCAGTATTTT. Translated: CASTVRDSSTDTQYF.